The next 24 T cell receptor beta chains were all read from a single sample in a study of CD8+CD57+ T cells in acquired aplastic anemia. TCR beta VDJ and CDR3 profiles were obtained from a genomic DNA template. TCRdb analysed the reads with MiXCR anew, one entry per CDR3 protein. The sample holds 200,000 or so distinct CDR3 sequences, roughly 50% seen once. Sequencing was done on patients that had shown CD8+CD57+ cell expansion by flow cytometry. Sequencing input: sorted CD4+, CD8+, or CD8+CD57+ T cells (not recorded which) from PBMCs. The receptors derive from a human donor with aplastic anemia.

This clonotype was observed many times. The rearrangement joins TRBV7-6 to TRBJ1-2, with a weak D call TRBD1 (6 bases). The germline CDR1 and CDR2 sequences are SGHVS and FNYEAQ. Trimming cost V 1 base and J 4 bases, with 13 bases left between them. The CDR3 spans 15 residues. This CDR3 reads CASSLGRGAGYGYTF. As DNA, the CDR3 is TGTGCCAGCAGCTTAGGCAGGGGCGCCGGCTATGGCTACACCTTC.

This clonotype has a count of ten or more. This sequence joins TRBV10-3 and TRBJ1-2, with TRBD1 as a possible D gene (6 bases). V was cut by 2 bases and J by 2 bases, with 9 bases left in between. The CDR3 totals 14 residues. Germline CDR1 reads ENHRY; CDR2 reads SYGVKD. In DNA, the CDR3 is TGTGCCATCAGTGAGCCCGACAGGAACTATGGCTACACCTTC. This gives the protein CAISEPDRNYGYTF.

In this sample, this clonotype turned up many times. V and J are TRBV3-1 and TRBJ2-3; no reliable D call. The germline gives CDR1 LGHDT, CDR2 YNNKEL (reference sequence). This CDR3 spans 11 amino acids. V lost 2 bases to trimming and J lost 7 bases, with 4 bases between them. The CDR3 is CASSQLYTQYF. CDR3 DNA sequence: TGTGCCAGCAGCCAACTGTATACGCAGTATTTT.

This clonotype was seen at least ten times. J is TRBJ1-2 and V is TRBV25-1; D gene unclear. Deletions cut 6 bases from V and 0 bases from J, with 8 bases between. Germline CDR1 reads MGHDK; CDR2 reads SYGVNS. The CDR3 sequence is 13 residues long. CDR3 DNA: TGTGCCAGCAGCGCGAATACTAACTATGGCTACACCTTC. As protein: CASSANTNYGYTF.

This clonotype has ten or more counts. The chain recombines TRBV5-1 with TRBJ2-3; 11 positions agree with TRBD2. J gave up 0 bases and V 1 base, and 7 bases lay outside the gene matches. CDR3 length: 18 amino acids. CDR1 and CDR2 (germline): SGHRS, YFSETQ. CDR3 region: CASSLRASGGTSTDTQYF. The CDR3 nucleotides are TGCGCCAGCAGCTTGAGGGCTAGCGGGGGGACTAGCACAGATACGCAGTATTTT.

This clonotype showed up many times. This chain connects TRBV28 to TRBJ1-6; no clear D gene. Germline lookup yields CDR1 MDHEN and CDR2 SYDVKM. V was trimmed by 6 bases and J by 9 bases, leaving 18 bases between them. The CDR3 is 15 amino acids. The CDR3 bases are TGTGCCAGCAGCCACTCCGAGGGTGGGAGTTCACCCCTCCACTTT. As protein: CASSHSEGGSSPLHF.

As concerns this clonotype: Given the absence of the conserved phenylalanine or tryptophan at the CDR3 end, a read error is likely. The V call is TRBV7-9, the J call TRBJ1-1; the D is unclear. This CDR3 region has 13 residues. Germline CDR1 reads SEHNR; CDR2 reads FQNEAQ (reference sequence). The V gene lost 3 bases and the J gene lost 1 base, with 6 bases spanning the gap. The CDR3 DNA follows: TGTGCCAGCAGCTTTACAGCGAACACTGAAGCTTTCCTC. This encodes CASSFTANTEAFL.

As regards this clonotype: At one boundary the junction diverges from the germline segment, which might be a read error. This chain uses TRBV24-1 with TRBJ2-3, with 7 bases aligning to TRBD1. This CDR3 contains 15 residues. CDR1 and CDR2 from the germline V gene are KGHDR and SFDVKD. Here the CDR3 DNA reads TGTGCCACCAGTGAGTCCAACAGGGGCACGGATACGCAGTATTTT. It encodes CATSESNRGTDTQYF.

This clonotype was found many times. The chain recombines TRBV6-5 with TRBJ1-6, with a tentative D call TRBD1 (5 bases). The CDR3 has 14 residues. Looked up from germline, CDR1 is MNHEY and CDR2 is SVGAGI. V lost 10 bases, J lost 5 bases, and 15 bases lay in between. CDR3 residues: CATKIAGHNSPLHF. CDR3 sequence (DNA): TGTGCCACCAAAATCGCAGGGCATAATTCACCCCTCCACTTT.

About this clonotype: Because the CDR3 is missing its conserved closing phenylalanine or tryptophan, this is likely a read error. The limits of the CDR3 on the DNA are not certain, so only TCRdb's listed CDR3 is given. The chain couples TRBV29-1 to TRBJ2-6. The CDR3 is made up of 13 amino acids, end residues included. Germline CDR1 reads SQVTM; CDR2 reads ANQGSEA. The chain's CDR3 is CSVAAAGANVLVL.

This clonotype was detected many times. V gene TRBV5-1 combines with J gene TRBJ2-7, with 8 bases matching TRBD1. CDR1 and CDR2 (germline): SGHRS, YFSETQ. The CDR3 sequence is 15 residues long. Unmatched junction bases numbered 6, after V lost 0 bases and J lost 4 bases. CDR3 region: CASSLEQGAGYEQYF. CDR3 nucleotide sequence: TGCGCCAGCAGCTTGGAGCAGGGGGCCGGGTACGAGCAGTACTTC.

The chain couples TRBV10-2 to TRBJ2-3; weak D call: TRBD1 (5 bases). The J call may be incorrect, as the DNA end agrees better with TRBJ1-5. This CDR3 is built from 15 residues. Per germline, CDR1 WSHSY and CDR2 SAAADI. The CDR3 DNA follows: TGCGCCAGCACTGGACTAGCGGGAGGGGCAGATACGCAGCATTTT. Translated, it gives CASTGLAGGADTQHF.

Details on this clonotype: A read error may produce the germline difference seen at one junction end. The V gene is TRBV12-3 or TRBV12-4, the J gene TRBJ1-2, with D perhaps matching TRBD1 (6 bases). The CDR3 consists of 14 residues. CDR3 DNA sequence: TGTGCTAGTGGGAACGACACGGAGGGACACGGCTGCACCTTC. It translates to CASGNDTEGHGCTF.

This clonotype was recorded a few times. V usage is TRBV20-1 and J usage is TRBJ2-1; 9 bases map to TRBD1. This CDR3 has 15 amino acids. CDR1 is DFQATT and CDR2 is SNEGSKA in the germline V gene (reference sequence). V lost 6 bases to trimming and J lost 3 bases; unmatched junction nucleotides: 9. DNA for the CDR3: TGCAGTGCCATGACAGGGGGTAGTCTCTACAATGAGCAGTTCTTC. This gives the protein CSAMTGGSLYNEQFF.

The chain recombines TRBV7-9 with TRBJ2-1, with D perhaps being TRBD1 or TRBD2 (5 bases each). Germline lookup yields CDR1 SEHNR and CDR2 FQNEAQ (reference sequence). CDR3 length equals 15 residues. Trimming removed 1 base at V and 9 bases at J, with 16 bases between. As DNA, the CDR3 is TGTGCCAGCAGCTTAGGCGTCGGGACCTATAGTGAGCAGTTCTTC. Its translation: CASSLGVGTYSEQFF.

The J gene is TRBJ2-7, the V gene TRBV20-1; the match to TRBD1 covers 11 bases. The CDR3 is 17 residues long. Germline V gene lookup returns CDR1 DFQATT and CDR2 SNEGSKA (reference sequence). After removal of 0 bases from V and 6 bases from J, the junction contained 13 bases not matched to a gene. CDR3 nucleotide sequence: TGCAGTGCTAGAGATTGGTCGCCGGGACAGGGGGGCGTCGAGCAGTACTTC. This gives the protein CSARDWSPGQGGVEQYF.

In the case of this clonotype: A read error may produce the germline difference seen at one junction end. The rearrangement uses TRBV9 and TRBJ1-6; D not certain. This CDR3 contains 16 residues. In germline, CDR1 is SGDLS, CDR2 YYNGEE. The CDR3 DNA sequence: TGTGCCAGCACCGTAAAAGGGAGCTCCTATAATTCACCCCTCCACTTT. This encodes CASTVKGSSYNSPLHF.

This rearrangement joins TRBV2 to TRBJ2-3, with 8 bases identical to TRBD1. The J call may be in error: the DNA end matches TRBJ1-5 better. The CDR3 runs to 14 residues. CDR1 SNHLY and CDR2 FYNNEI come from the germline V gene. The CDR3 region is CASSFDRGTDTQHF. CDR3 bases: TGTGCCAGCAGCTTCGACAGGGGCACAGATACGCAGCATTTT.

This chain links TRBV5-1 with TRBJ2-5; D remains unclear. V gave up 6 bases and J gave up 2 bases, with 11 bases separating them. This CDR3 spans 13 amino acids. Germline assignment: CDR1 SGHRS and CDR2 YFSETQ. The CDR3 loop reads CASTWTGQETQYF. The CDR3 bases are TGCGCCAGCACCTGGACGGGTCAAGAGACCCAGTACTTC.

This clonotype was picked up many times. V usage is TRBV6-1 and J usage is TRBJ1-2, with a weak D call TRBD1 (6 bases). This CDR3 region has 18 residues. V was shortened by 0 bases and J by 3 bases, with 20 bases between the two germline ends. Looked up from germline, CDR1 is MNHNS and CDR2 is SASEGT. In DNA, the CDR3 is TGTGCCAGCAGTGAAGCGAGCAGGGGAACCAACTACCACTATGGCTACACCTTC. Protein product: CASSEASRGTNYHYGYTF.

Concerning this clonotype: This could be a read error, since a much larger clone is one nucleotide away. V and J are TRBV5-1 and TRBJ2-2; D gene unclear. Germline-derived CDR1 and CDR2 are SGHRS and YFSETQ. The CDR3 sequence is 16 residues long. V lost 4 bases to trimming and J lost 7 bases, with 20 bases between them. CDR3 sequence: CASSPGGPDQFGELFF. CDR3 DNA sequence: TGCGCCAGCAGCCCGGGTGGTCCGGATCAATTCGGGGAGCTGTTTTTT.

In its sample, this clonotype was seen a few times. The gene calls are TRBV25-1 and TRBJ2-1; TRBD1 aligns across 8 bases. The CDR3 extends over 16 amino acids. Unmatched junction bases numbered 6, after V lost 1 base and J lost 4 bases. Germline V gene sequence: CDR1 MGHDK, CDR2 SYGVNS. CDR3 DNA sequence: TGTGCCAGCAGTGAATCGACAGGGGCCGTATACAATGAGCAGTTCTTC. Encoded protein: CASSESTGAVYNEQFF.

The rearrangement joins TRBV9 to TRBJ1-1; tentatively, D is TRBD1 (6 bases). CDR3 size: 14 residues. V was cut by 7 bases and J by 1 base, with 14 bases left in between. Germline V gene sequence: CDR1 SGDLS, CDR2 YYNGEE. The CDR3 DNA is TGTGCCAGCGGGCCACAGGGAAAGAACACTGAAGCTTTCTTT. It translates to CASGPQGKNTEAFF.

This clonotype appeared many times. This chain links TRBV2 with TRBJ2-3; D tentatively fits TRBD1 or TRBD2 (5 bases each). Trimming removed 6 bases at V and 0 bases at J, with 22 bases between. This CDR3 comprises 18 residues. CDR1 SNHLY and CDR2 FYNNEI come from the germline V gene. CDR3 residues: CASRENPPGTASTDTQYF. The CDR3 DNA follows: TGTGCCAGCAGGGAAAATCCCCCGGGGACGGCTAGCACAGATACGCAGTATTTT.